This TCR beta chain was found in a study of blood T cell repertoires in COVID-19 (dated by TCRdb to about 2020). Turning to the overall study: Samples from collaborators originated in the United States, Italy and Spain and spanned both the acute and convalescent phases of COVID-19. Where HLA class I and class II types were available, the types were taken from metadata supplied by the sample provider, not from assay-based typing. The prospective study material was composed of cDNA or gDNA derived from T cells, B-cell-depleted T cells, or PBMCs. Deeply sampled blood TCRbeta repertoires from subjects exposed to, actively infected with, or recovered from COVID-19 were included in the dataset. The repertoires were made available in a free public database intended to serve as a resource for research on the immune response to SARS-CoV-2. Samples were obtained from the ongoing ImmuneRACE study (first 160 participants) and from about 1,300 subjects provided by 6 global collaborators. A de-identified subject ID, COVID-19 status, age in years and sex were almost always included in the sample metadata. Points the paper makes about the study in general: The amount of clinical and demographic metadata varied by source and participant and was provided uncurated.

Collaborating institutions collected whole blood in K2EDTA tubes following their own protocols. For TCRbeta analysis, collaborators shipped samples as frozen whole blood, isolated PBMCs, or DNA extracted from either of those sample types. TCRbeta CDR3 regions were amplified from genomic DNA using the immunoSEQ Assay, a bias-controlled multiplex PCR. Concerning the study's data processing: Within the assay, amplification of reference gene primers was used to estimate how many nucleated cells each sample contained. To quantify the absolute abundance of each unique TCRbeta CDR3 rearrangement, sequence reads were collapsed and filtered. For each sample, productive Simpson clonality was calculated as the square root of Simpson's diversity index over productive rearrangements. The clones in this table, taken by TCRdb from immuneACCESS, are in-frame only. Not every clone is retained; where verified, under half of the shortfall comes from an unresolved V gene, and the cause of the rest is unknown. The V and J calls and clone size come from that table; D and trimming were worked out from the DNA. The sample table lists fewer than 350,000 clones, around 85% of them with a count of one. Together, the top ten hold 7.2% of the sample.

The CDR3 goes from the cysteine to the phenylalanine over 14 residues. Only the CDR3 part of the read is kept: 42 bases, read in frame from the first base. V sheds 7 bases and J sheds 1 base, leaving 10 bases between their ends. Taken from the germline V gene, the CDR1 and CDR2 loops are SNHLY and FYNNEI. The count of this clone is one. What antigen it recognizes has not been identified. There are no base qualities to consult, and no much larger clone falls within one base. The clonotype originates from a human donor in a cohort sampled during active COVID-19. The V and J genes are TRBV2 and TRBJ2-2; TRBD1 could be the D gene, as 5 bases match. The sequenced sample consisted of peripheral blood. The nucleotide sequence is TGTGCCAGCACCGGAGACAGGAACACCGGGGAGCTGTTTTTT. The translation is CASTGDRNTGELFF.